This T cell receptor beta chain was captured in a study of control samples from healthy donors and cancer patients. The germline V gene has CDR1 SGHNT and CDR2 YENEEA. The CDR3 runs to 15 residues. Trimming pared 6 bases from V and 1 base from J, leaving 16 bases between. Libraries were prepared by immunoSEQ multiplex PCR; TCRdb keeps only in-frame clonotypes and omits some of them. The sample includes roughly 73,000 clones, approximately 87% of them seen just once. The V call is TRBV11-3, the J call TRBJ2-7; possibly TRBD1 for D (6 bases). Sequenced: blood. The receptor was derived from a man aged 50 to 60 in good health. The CDR3 DNA sequence: TGTGCCAGCAGTCGGGACAAGCCCTCATCCTACGAGCAGTACTTC. Translating it yields CASSRDKPSSYEQYF.